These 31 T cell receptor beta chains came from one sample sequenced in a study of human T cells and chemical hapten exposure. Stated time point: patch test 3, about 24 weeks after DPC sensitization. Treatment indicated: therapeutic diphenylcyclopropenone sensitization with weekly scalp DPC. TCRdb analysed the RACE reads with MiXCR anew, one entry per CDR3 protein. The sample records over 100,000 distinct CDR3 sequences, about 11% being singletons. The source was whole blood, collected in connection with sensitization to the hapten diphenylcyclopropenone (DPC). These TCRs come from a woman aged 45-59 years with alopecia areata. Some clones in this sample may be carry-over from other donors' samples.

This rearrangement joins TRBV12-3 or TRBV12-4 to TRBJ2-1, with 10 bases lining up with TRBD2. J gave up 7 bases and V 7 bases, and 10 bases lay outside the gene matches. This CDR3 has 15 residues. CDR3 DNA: TGTGCCAGCATTTACGCTAGCGGGGGAGAAAATGAGCAGTTCTTC. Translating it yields CASIYASGGENEQFF.

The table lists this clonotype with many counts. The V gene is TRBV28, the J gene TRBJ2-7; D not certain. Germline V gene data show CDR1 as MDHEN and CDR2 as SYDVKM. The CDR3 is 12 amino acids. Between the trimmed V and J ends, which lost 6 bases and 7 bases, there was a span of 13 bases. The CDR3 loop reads CASSTFSWEQYF. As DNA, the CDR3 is TGTGCCAGCAGCACCTTTTCTTGGGAGCAGTACTTC.

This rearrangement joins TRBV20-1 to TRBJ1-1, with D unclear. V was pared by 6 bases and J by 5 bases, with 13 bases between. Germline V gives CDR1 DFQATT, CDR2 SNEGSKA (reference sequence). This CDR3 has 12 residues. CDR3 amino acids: CSAAVSQTEAFF. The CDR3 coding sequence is TGCAGTGCCGCGGTTAGTCAGACTGAAGCTTTCTTT.

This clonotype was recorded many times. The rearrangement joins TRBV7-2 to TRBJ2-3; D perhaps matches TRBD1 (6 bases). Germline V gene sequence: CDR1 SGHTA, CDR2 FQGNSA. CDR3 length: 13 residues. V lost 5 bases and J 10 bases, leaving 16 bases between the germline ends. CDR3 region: CASSLDRPSAQYF. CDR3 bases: TGTGCCAGCAGCCTGGACAGACCCTCGGCGCAGTATTTT.

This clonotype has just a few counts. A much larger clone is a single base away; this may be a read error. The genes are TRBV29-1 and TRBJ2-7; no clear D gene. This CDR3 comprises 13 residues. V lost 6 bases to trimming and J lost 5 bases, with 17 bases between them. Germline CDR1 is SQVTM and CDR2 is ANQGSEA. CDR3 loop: CSVRRPGADEQYF. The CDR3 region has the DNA TGCAGCGTCCGAAGGCCAGGTGCCGACGAGCAGTACTTC.

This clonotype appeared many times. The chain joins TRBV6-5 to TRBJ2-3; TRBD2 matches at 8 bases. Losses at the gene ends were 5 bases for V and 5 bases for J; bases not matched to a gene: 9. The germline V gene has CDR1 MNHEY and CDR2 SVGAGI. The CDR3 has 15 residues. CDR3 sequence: CASSLLSGSEDTQYF. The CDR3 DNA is TGTGCCAGCAGTCTTCTAAGCGGGAGTGAAGATACGCAGTATTTT.

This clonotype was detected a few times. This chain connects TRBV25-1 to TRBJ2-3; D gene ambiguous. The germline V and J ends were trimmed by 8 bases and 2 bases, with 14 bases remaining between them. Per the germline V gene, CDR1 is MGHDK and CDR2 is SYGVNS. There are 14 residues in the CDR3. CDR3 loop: CASAPVLATDTQYF. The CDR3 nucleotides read TGTGCCAGCGCACCGGTTCTCGCCACAGATACGCAGTATTTT. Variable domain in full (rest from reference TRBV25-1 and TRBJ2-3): EADIYQTPRYLVIGTGKKITLECSQTMGHDKMYWYQQDPGMELHLIHYSYGVNSTEKGDLSSESTVSRIRTEHFPLTLESARPSHTSQYLCASAPVLATDTQYFGPGTRLTVL.

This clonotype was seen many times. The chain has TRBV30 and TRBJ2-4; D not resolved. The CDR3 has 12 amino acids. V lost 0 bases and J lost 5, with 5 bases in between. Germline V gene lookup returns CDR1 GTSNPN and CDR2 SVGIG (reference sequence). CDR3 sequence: CAWSVNENIQYF. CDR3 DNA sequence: TGTGCCTGGAGTGTAAACGAAAACATTCAGTACTTC.

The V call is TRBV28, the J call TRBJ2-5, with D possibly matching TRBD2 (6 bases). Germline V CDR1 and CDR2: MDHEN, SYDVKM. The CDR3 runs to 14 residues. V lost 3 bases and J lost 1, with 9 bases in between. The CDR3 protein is CASSFRDFQETQYF. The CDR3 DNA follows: TGTGCCAGCAGTTTCCGGGACTTCCAAGAGACCCAGTACTTC. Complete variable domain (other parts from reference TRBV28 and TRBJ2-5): DVKVTQSSRYLVKRTGEKVFLECVQDMDHENMFWYRQDPGLGLRLIYFSYDVKMKEKGDIPEGYSVSREKKERFSLILESASTNQTSMYLCASSFRDFQETQYFGPGTRLLVL.

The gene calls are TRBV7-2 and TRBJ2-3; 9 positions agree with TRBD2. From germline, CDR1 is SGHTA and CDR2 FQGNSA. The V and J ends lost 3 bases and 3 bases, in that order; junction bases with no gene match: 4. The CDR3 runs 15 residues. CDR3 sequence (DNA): TGTGCCAGCAGCTTTGAGCGGGGGGATACAGATACGCAGTATTTT. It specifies CASSFERGDTDTQYF.

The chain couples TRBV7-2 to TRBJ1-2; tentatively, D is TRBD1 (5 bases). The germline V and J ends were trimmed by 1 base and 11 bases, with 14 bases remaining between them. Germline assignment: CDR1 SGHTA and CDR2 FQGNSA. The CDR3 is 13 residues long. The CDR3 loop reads CASSLGGSGWYTF. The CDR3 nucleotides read TGTGCCAGCAGCTTAGGGGGCAGTGGATGGTACACCTTC.

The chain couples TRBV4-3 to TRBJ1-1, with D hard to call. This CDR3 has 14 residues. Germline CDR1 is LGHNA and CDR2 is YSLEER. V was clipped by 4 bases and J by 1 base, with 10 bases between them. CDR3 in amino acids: CASSPGQQNTEAFF. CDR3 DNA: TGCGCCAGCAGCCCCGGGCAGCAGAACACTGAAGCTTTCTTT.

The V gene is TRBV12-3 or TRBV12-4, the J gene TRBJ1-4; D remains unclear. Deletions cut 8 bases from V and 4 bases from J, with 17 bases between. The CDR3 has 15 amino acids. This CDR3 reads CASPRIGRDNEKLFF. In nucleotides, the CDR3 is TGTGCCAGCCCCCGGATAGGACGGGATAATGAAAAACTGTTTTTT.

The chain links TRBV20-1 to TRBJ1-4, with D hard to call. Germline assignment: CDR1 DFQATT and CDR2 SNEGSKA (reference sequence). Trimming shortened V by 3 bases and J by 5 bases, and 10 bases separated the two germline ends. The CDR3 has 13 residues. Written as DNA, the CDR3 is TGCAGTGCTAGGAGTGGGGAGAATGAAAAACTGTTTTTT. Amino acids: CSARSGENEKLFF.

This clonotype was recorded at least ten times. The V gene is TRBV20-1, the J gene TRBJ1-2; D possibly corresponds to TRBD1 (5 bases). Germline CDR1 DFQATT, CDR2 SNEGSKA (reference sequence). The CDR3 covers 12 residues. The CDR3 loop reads CRGGNSGNGYTF. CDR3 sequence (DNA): TGCAGGGGGGGTAATTCGGGGAACGGCTACACCTTC.

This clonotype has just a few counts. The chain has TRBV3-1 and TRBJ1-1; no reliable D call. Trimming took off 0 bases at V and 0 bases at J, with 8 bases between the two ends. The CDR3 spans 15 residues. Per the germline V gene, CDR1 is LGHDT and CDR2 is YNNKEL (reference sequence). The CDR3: CASSQDFGVNTEAFF. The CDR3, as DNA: TGTGCCAGCAGCCAAGATTTTGGGGTGAACACTGAAGCTTTCTTT.

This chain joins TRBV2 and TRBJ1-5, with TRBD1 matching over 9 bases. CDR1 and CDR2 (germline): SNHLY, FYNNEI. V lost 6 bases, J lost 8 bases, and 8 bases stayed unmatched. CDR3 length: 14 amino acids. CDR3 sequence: CASSPGQGDKPQHF. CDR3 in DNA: TGTGCCAGCAGCCCGGGACAGGGTGATAAGCCCCAGCATTTT.

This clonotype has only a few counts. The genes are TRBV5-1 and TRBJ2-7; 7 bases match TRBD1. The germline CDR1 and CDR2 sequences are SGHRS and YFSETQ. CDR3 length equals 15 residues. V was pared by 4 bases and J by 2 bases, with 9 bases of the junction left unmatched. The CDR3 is CASSQGRTGAYEQYF. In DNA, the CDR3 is TGCGCCAGCAGCCAGGGTAGGACAGGAGCCTACGAGCAGTACTTC.

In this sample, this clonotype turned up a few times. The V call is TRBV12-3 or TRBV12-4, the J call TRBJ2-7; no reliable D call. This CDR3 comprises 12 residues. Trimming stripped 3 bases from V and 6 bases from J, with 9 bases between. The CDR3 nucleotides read TGTGCCAGCAGTTTGGGCCACGTCGAGCAGTACTTC. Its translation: CASSLGHVEQYF.

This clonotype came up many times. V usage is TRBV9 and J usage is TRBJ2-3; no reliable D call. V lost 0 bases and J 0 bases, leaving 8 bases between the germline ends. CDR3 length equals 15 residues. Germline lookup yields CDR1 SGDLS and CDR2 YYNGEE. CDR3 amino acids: CASSVGSLSTDTQYF. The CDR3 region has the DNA TGTGCCAGCAGCGTAGGTTCCCTTAGCACAGATACGCAGTATTTT.

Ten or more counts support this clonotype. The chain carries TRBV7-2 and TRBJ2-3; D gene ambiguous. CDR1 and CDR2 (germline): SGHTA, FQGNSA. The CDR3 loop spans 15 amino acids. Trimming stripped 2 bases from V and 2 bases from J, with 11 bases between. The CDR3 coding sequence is TGTGCCAGCAGCTTATTGCCAATCACCACAGATACGCAGTATTTT. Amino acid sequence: CASSLLPITTDTQYF.

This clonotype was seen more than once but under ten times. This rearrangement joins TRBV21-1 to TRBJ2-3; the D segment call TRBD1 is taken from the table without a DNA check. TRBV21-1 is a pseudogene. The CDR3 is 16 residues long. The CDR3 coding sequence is TGTGCCAGCAGCATCAGGGACGGGGGGCGCGGGGATACGCAGTATTTT. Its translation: CASSIRDGGRGDTQYF.

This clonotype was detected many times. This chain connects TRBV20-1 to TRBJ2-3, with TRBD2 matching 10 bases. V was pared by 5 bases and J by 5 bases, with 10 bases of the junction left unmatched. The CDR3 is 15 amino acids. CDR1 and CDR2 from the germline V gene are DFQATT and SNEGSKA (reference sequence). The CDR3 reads CSAPTLAGDGDTQYF. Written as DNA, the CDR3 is TGCAGTGCTCCCACCCTAGCGGGGGACGGAGATACGCAGTATTTT.

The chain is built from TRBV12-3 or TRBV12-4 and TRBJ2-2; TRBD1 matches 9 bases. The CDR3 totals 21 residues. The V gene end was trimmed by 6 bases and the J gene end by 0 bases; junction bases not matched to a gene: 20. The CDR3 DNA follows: TGTGCCAGCAGCTACGTCAGGCGGACAGGGGTTGCTACGGCGAACACCGGGGAGCTGTTTTTT. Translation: CASSYVRRTGVATANTGELFF.

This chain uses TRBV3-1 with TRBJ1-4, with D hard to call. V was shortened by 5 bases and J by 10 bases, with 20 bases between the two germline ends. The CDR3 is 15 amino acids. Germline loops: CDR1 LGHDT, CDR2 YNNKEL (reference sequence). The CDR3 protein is CASSESVGQNGKLFF. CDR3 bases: TGTGCCAGCAGCGAAAGCGTAGGTCAAAACGGAAAACTGTTTTTT.

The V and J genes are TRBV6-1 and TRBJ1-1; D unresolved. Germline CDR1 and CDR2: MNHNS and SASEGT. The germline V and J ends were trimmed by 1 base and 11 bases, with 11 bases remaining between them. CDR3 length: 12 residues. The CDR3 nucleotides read TGTGCCAGCAGTGAAGGGATAATCGGGGCTTTCTTT. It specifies CASSEGIIGAFF.

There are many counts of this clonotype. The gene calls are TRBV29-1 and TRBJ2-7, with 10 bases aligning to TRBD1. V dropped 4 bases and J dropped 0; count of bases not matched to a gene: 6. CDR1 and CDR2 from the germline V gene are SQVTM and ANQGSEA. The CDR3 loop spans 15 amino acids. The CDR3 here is CSVVEGTGASYEQYF. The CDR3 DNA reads TGCAGCGTTGTCGAAGGGACAGGGGCCTCCTACGAGCAGTACTTC.

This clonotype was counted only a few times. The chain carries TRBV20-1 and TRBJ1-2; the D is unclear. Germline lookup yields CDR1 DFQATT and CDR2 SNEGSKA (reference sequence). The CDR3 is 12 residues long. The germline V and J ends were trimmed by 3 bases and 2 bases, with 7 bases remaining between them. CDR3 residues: CSASPTNYGYTF. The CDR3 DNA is TGCAGTGCTAGCCCCACCAACTATGGCTACACCTTC.

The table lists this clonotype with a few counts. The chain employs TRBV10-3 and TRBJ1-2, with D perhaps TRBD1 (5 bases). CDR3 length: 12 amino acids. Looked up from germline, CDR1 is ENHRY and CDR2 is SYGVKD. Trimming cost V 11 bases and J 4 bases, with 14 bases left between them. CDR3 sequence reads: CAAHTTVYGYTF. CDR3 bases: TGTGCCGCCCATACGACAGTCTATGGCTACACCTTC.

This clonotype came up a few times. The chain's CDR3 is CASSATTPGANVLTF. CDR3 coding DNA: TGTGCCAGCAGTGCGACGACTCCTGGGGCCAACGTCCTGACTTTC. This chain joins TRBV25-1 and TRBJ2-6; no definite D call. V was trimmed by 4 bases and J by 2 bases, leaving 9 bases between them. Germline CDR1 and CDR2: MGHDK and SYGVNS. CDR3 length: 15 amino acids.

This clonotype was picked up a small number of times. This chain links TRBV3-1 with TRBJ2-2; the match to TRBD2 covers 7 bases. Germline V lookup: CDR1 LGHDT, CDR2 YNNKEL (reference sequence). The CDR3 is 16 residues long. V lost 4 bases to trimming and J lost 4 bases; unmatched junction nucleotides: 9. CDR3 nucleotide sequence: TGTGCCAGCAGCCTATCGGCGGGAGCTGGCACCGGGGAGCTGTTTTTT. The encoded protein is CASSLSAGAGTGELFF. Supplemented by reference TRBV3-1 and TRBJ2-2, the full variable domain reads DTAVSQTPKYLVTQMGNDKSIKCEQNLGHDTMYWYKQDSKKFLKIMFSYNNKELIINETVPNRFSPKSPDKAHLNLHINSLELGDSAVYFCASSLSAGAGTGELFFGEGSRLTVL.